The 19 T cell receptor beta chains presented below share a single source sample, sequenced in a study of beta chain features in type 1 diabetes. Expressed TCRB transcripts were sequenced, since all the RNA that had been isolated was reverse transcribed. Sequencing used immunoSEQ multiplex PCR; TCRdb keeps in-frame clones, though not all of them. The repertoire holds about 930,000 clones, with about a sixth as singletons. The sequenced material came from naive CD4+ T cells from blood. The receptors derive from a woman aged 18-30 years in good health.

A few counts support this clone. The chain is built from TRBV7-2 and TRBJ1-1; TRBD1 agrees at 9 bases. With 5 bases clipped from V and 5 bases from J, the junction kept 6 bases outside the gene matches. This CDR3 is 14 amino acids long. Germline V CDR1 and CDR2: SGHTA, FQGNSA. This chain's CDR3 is CASSPGQGFTEAFF. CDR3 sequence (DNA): TGTGCCAGCAGCCCAGGACAGGGGTTTACTGAAGCTTTCTTT.

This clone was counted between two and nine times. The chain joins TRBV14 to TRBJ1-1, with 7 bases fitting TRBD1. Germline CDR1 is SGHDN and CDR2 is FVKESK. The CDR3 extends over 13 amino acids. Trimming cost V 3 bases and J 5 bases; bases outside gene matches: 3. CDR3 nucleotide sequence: TGTGCCAGCAGCCAGCACAGGGGAACTGAAGCTTTCTTT. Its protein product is CASSQHRGTEAFF.

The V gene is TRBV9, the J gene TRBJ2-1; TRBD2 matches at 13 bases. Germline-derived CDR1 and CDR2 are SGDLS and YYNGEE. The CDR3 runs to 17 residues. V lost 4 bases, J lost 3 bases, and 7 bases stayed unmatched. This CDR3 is CASSTTSGRAGYNEQFF. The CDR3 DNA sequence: TGTGCCAGCAGCACTACTAGCGGGAGGGCCGGCTACAATGAGCAGTTCTTC.

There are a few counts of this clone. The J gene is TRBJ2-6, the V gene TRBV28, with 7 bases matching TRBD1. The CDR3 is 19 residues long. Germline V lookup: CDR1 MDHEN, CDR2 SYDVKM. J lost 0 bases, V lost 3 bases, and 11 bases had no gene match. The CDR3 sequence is CASSFDPGQALSGANVLTF. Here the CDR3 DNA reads TGTGCCAGCAGTTTCGACCCCGGACAGGCCCTCTCTGGGGCCAACGTCCTGACTTTC.

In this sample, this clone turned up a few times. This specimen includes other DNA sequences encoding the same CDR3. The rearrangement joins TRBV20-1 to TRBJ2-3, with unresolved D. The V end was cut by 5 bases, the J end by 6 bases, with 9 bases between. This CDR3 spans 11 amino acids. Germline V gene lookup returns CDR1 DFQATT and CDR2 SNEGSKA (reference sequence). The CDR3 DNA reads TGCAGTGCTCCCGGTGTTGATACGCAGTATTTT. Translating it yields CSAPGVDTQYF.

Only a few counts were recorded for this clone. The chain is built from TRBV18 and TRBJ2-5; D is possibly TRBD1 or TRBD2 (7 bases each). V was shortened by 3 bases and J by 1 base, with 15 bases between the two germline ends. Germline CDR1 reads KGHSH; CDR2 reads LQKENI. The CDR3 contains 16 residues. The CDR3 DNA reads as TGTGCCAGCTCACCGTTGACAGGGAGGGTCCAAGAGACCCAGTACTTC. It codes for CASSPLTGRVQETQYF.

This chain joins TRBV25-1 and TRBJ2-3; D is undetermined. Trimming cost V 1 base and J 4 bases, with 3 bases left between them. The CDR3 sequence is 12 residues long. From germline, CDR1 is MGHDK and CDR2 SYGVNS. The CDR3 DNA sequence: TGTGCCAGCAGTGAATTAGCAGATACGCAGTATTTT. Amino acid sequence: CASSELADTQYF.

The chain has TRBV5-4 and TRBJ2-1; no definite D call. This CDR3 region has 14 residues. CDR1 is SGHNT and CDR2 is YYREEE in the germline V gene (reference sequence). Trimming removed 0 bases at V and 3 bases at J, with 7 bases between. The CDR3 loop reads CASSLGPDYNEQFF. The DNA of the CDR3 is TGTGCCAGCAGCTTGGGTCCGGACTACAATGAGCAGTTCTTC. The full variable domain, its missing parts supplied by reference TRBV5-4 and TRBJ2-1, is ETGVTQSPTHLIKTRGQQVTLRCSSQSGHNTVSWYQQALGQGPQFIFQYYREEENGRGNFPPRFSGLQFPNYSSELNVNALELDDSALYLCASSLGPDYNEQFFGPGTRLTVL.

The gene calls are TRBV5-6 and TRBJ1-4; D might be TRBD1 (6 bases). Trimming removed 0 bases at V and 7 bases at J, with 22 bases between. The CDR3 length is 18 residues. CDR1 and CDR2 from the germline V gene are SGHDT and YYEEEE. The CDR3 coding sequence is TGTGCCAGCAGCTTGGTCTCCAGGGGAGTACGGCTTAGTGAAAAACTGTTTTTT. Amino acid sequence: CASSLVSRGVRLSEKLFF.

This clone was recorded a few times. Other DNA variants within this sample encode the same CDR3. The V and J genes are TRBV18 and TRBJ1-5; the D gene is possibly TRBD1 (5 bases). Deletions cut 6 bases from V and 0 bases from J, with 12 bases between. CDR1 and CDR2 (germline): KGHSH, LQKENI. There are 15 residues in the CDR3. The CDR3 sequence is CASSREGYSNQPQHF. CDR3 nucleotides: TGTGCCAGCTCTCGGGAGGGGTATAGCAATCAGCCCCAGCATTTT.

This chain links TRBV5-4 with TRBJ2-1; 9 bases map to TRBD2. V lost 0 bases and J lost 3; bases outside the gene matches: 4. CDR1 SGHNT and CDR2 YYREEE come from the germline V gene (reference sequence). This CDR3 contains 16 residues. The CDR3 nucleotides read TGTGCCAGCAGCTTGGCTAGCGGGAATAACTACAATGAGCAGTTCTTC. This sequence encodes CASSLASGNNYNEQFF.

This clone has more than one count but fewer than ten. The CDR3: CASGLGGTQYF. CDR3 sequence (DNA): TGTGCTAGTGGTTTGGGGGGTACGCAGTATTTT. The V and J genes are TRBV12-5 and TRBJ2-3; D unresolved. The CDR3 has 11 amino acids. CDR1 is LGHNT and CDR2 is FRNRAP in the germline V gene. V lost 1 base to trimming and J lost 8 bases, with 4 bases between them.

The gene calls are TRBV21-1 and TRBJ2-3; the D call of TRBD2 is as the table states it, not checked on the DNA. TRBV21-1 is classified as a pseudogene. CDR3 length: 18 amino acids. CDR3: CASSKAIWQAESTDTQYF. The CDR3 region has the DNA TGTGCCAGCAGCAAAGCTATATGGCAAGCGGAAAGCACAGATACGCAGTATTTT.

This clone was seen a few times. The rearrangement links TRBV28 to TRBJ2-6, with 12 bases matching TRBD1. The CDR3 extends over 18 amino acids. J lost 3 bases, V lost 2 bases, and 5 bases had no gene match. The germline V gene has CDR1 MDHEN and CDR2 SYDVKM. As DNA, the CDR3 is TGTGCCAGCAGTTTACCCGGGACAGGGGGCTTTGGGGCCAACGTCCTGACTTTC. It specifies CASSLPGTGGFGANVLTF.

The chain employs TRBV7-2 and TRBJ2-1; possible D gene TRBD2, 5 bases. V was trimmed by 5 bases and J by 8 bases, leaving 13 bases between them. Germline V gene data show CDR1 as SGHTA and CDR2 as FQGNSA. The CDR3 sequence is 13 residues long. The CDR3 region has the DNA TGTGCCAGCAGCCCAACTAGAATCCATGAGCAGTTCTTC. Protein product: CASSPTRIHEQFF.

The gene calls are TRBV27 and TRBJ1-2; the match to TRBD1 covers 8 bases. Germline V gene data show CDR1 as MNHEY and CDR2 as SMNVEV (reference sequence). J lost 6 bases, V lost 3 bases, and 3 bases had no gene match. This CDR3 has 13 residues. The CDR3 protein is CASSFAGGDGYTF. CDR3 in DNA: TGTGCCAGCAGTTTCGCAGGGGGCGATGGCTACACCTTC.

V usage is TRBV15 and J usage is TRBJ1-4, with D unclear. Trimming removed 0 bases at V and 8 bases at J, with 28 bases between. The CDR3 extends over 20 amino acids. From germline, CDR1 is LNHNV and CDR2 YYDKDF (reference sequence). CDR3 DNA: TGTGCCACCAGCAGAGATCGGGGAGGAGGCAAGGGATACCAAAAGGAAAAACTGTTTTTT. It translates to CATSRDRGGGKGYQKEKLFF.

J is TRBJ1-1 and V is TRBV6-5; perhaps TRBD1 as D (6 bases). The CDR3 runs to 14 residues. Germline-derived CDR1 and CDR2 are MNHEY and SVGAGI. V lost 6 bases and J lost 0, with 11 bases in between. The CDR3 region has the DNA TGTGCCAGCAGCCTCAGGGGACTGAACACTGAAGCTTTCTTT. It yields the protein CASSLRGLNTEAFF.

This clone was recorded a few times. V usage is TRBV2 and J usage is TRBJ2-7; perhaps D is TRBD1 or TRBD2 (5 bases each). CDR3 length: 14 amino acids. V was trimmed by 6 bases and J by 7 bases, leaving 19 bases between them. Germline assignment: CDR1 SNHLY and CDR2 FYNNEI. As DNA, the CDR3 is TGTGCCAGCAGGGGTTGGGGGAAGCCTCCGGAGCAGTACTTC. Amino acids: CASRGWGKPPEQYF.